The T cell receptor (beta chain) described here comes from a study of cytomegalovirus exposure and HLA in healthy donors. The PCR was carried out with 60 Vbeta primers and 13 Jbeta primers. Data came from immunoSEQ multiplex PCR; TCRdb stores just in-frame clones and leaves some out. The sample includes about 150,000 clones, 70% to 90% of them seen just once. Trimming took 4 bases from V and 7 from J; bases not matched to a gene: 7. CDR1 and CDR2 from the germline V gene are MDHEN and SYDVKM. This CDR3 contains 14 residues. The sequence derives from a woman in her forties in good health and CMV-seropositive. The rearrangement links TRBV28 to TRBJ1-5; 7 bases align to TRBD1. The sequenced sample was PBMCs. The CDR3 nucleotides are TGTGCCAGCAGTTACGGACAGGTTCGGCAGCCCCAGCATTTT. The encoded protein is CASSYGQVRQPQHF.